The 32 T cell receptor beta chains in this list originate from one sample, sequenced in a study of identical twins. TCRdb analysed the 5' RACE reads with MiXCR anew, one entry per CDR3 protein. The sample includes about 470,000 distinct CDR3 sequences, about 24% of them seen just once. These data also featured in a second study, about T cells expressing NK-cell markers.

The sample was CD4+ T cells sorted from blood. All receptors derive from a woman between 18 and 29 years old in good health.

The chain recombines TRBV5-5 with TRBJ2-1; D is unclear. The germline gives CDR1 SGHKS, CDR2 YYEKEE (reference sequence). V was clipped by 3 bases and J by 6 bases, with 13 bases between them. The CDR3 totals 14 residues. CDR3 nucleotide sequence: TGTGCCAGCAGCTGTGGGCTACCCAGCAATGAGCAGTTCTTC. It codes for CASSCGLPSNEQFF.

J is TRBJ1-2 and V is TRBV20-1; 9 bases line up with TRBD1. The CDR3 sequence is 15 residues long. Trimming removed 0 bases from V and 5 bases from J; junction bases left unmatched: 7. Germline CDR1 and CDR2: DFQATT and SNEGSKA (reference sequence). Here the CDR3 DNA reads TGCAGTGCTAGAGAGTACGACAGGGGGGATTATGGCTACACCTTC. It is translated as CSAREYDRGDYGYTF.

This clonotype turned up a few times. This sequence joins TRBV5-6 and TRBJ2-1; 7 bases agree with TRBD1. Germline values: CDR1 SGHDT, CDR2 YYEEEE. The CDR3 totals 18 residues. The J segment lost 7 bases and the V segment lost 4 bases, leaving 20 bases of the junction unmatched. DNA of the CDR3: TGTGCCAGCAGCGGAAGAACAGGGGTCGATCTGAAAAGGAATGAGCAGTTCTTC. Translation: CASSGRTGVDLKRNEQFF.

This CDR3 reads CSATGLQETQYF. The DNA of the CDR3 is TGCAGTGCTACTGGACTGCAAGAGACCCAGTACTTC. J is TRBJ2-5 and V is TRBV20-1, with TRBD2 as a possible D gene (5 bases). Germline CDR1 DFQATT, CDR2 SNEGSKA (reference sequence). The CDR3 totals 12 residues. Trimming stripped 4 bases from V and 2 bases from J, with 8 bases between.

This clonotype was counted only a few times. The V gene is TRBV6-5, the J gene TRBJ2-3; no firm D call. V was clipped by 3 bases and J by 1 base, with 11 bases between them. The CDR3 loop spans 15 amino acids. Looked up from germline, CDR1 is MNHEY and CDR2 is SVGAGI. CDR3 bases: TGTGCCAGCAGTTATAATCTTCGAGGCACAGATACGCAGTATTTT. Its protein is CASSYNLRGTDTQYF.

This clonotype was counted many times. The chain joins TRBV6-6 to TRBJ2-2; TRBD1 is a possible D gene (5 bases). This CDR3 contains 13 residues. Germline V gene data show CDR1 as MNHNY and CDR2 as SVGAGI (reference sequence). V was shortened by 7 bases and J by 2 bases, with 8 bases between the two germline ends. The CDR3 loop reads CASKGSNTGELFF. The CDR3 DNA sequence: TGTGCCAGCAAGGGGTCCAACACCGGGGAGCTGTTTTTT.

The genes are TRBV4-2 and TRBJ1-5; D uncertain. The CDR3 is made up of 15 amino acids. Deletions cut 0 bases from V and 5 bases from J, with 11 bases between. From germline, CDR1 is LGHNA and CDR2 YNFKEQ. In DNA, the CDR3 is TGTGCCAGCAGCCAAGAAGGAAGGACCCATCAGCCCCAGCATTTT. This sequence encodes CASSQEGRTHQPQHF.

The chain is built from TRBV4-3 and TRBJ2-6; D ambiguous. The CDR3 extends over 16 amino acids. Germline CDR1 is LGHNA and CDR2 is YSLEER. Between the trimmed V and J ends, which lost 3 bases and 0 bases, there was a span of 9 bases. The CDR3 loop is CASSHDWNSGANVLTF. The CDR3 DNA sequence: TGCGCCAGCAGCCACGACTGGAACTCTGGGGCCAACGTCCTGACTTTC.

The V and J genes are TRBV7-2 and TRBJ2-3; D could derive from TRBD1 or TRBD2 (5 bases each). Germline V gene data show CDR1 as SGHTA and CDR2 as FQGNSA. The length of the CDR3 is 15 residues. V dropped 7 bases and J dropped 9 bases, with 23 bases sitting between them. The CDR3 is CASTLSLGRAETQYF. As DNA, the CDR3 is TGTGCCAGCACCCTAAGCCTGGGGCGGGCGGAAACGCAGTATTTT.

The gene calls are TRBV6-5 and TRBJ2-1; maybe TRBD2 (6 bases). The germline V gene has CDR1 MNHEY and CDR2 SVGAGI. The CDR3 totals 14 residues. Trimming took 4 bases from V and 5 from J, leaving 12 bases between them. The CDR3 coding sequence is TGTGCCAGCAGTTGGACTACTACCAACAATGAGCAGTTCTTC. This sequence encodes CASSWTTTNNEQFF.

The V call is TRBV12-3 or TRBV12-4, the J call TRBJ1-3; 11 bases align to TRBD1. With 5 bases clipped from V and 2 bases from J, the junction kept 2 bases outside the gene matches. The CDR3 runs to 15 residues. The CDR3 region has the DNA TGTGCCAGCAGTCAGGGACAGGGGGCTGGAAACACCATATATTTT. Its translation is CASSQGQGAGNTIYF.

The V gene is TRBV10-3, the J gene TRBJ1-2; D gene uncertain. The V end was cut by 4 bases, the J end by 5 bases, with 5 bases between. Germline values: CDR1 ENHRY, CDR2 SYGVKD. This CDR3 has 11 residues. The CDR3 DNA sequence: TGTGCCATCAGTGCCCCGTATGGCTACACCTTC. Protein sequence: CAISAPYGYTF.

This clonotype was seen a few times. The rearrangement uses TRBV5-1 and TRBJ2-7; 8 bases fit TRBD2. This CDR3 is 15 amino acids long. Germline V gives CDR1 SGHRS, CDR2 YFSETQ. The trim removed 2 bases at V and 2 bases at J, leaving 6 bases unmatched. Written as DNA, the CDR3 is TGCGCCAGCAGCTTACTAGCGGAAACTACCTACGAGCAGTACTTC. It codes for CASSLLAETTYEQYF.

V is TRBV12-3 or TRBV12-4 and J is TRBJ1-1, with D uncertain. Trimming removed 7 bases from V and 0 bases from J, with 12 bases in between. This CDR3 contains 14 residues. CDR3 DNA: TGTGCCAGCACCTCCGGACGCCTGAACACTGAAGCTTTCTTT. Translated: CASTSGRLNTEAFF.

V usage is TRBV6-1 and J usage is TRBJ2-1, with D possibly TRBD1 on 5 matching bases. The germline gives CDR1 MNHNS, CDR2 SASEGT. V lost 5 bases and J lost 0, with 11 bases in between. The CDR3 has 15 residues. The CDR3 is CASSTTGDSYNEQFF. Written as DNA, the CDR3 is TGTGCCAGCAGTACAACAGGAGACTCCTACAATGAGCAGTTCTTC.

This clonotype was observed a handful of times. The chain links TRBV24-1 to TRBJ1-5, with no clear D. Germline V gene data show CDR1 as KGHDR and CDR2 as SFDVKD. V lost 4 bases to trimming and J lost 0 bases, with 6 bases between them. The CDR3 has 14 residues. The CDR3 DNA reads TGTGCCACCAGTGACTACGGTAGCAATCAGCCCCAGCATTTT. It specifies CATSDYGSNQPQHF.

This chain joins TRBV12-3 or TRBV12-4 and TRBJ2-3; a possible D gene is TRBD1 (5 bases). Trimming took 5 bases from V and 6 from J, leaving 12 bases between them. The CDR3 contains 13 residues. The CDR3 sequence: CASSPGPGDTQYF. In DNA form, the CDR3 reads TGTGCCAGCAGTCCAGGACCAGGGGATACGCAGTATTTT.

The CDR3 reads CSAGTSGIEQYF. DNA of the CDR3: TGCAGTGCGGGGACTAGCGGGATCGAGCAGTACTTC. This chain uses TRBV20-1 with TRBJ2-7; TRBD2 matches at 13 bases. From germline, CDR1 is DFQATT and CDR2 SNEGSKA (reference sequence). This CDR3 spans 12 amino acids. J gave up 6 bases and V 6 bases, and 2 bases lay outside the gene matches.

This clonotype was seen a handful of times. V usage is TRBV24-1 and J usage is TRBJ1-6, with no clear D. The CDR3 length is 18 residues. V dropped 0 bases and J dropped 9 bases, with 20 bases sitting between them. Germline V gene lookup returns CDR1 KGHDR and CDR2 SFDVKD. DNA for the CDR3: TGTGCCACCAGTGATTTGGGCAGCGCGGACCGCCGAACTTCACCCCTCCACTTT. It specifies CATSDLGSADRRTSPLHF.

This clonotype was counted only a few times. The rearrangement links TRBV20-1 to TRBJ2-3, with TRBD2 matching 7 bases. The germline V gene encodes CDR1 DFQATT and CDR2 SNEGSKA (reference sequence). The CDR3 has 14 amino acids. Trimming cost V 3 bases and J 4 bases; bases outside gene matches: 7. DNA for the CDR3: TGCAGTGCTAGTATGGCGGGGGAAGCAGATACGCAGTATTTT. It encodes CSASMAGEADTQYF.

This clonotype was counted between two and nine times. CDR3 bases: TGTGCCAGCAGCCCAGTGGGACTCTCGGGGGATTACGAGCAGTACTTC. Its translation is CASSPVGLSGDYEQYF. V gene TRBV7-8 combines with J gene TRBJ2-7; possible D gene TRBD2, 6 bases. Per germline, CDR1 SGHVS and CDR2 FQNEAQ. The CDR3 has 16 residues. V lost 5 bases and J lost 4, with 21 bases in between.

This clonotype was picked up a small number of times. The chain is built from TRBV2 and TRBJ2-7, with D perhaps matching TRBD2 (6 bases). With 4 bases removed from V and 0 bases from J, the gap between germline ends came to 13 bases. Germline loops: CDR1 SNHLY, CDR2 FYNNEI. CDR3 length equals 15 residues. The CDR3 DNA follows: TGTGCCAGCAGTGGTGGGGGGATGAGCTCCTACGAGCAGTACTTC. Amino acids: CASSGGGMSSYEQYF.

This chain uses TRBV10-3 with TRBJ1-5, with TRBD1 identical over 7 bases. CDR1 is ENHRY and CDR2 is SYGVKD in the germline V gene. The CDR3 is made up of 14 amino acids. The V segment lost 6 bases and the J segment 4 bases; nucleotides outside the gene matches: 6. In DNA, the CDR3 is TGTGCCATCAGAGAGGGACAGACTAATCAGCCCCAGCATTTT. Amino acids: CAIREGQTNQPQHF.

This clonotype has more than one count but fewer than ten. CDR3 sequence: CASSSQGASYEQYF. For the CDR3, the DNA is TGCGCCAGCAGTTCACAGGGGGCCTCCTACGAGCAGTACTTC. The V and J genes are TRBV5-1 and TRBJ2-7; 9 nucleotides line up with TRBD1. J gave up 0 bases and V 5 bases, and 3 bases lay outside the gene matches. This CDR3 contains 14 residues. The V gene's germline CDR1 is SGHRS and CDR2 YFSETQ.

The J gene is TRBJ2-3, the V gene TRBV7-8; 12 bases match TRBD2. Germline-derived CDR1 and CDR2 are SGHVS and FQNEAQ. The CDR3 covers 19 residues. With V trimmed by 2 bases and J by 3 bases, 12 bases remained unmatched. The CDR3 bases are TGTGCCAGCAGCTTACGTCTCGCTAGCGGGGGGGCGAGAACAGATACGCAGTATTTT. Its protein is CASSLRLASGGARTDTQYF.

V and J are TRBV12-3 or TRBV12-4 and TRBJ1-5; unclear D gene. The CDR3 length is 12 residues. V was shortened by 6 bases and J by 11 bases, with 14 bases between the two germline ends. The CDR3 sequence is CASSRTGTAQHF. CDR3 in DNA: TGTGCCAGCAGCCGGACTGGCACAGCCCAGCATTTT.

The chain is built from TRBV5-1 and TRBJ2-2, with 11 bases that match TRBD2. This CDR3 contains 18 residues. Germline assignment: CDR1 SGHRS and CDR2 YFSETQ. V shed 4 bases and J 0 bases; nucleotides not matched to a gene: 8. The DNA for the CDR3 is TGCGCCAGCAGCGACCTAGCGGGGGGACTTCCGAACACCGGGGAGCTGTTTTTT. Protein: CASSDLAGGLPNTGELFF.

This clonotype was observed a few times. The chain combines TRBV11-2 with TRBJ2-1; a weak D match, TRBD1 (5 bases). Germline CDR1 and CDR2: SGHAT and FQNNGV. This CDR3 is 14 amino acids long. The V end lost 5 bases, the J end lost 2 bases, and 10 bases lay between the germline ends. The CDR3 DNA reads TGTGCCAGCAGCACGAAGACAGCCTACAATGAGCAGTTCTTC. This gives the protein CASSTKTAYNEQFF.

The chain has TRBV7-2 and TRBJ2-7, with D possibly being TRBD1 or TRBD2 (6 bases each). Looked up from germline, CDR1 is SGHTA and CDR2 is FQGNSA. V lost 6 bases and J lost 5, with 20 bases in between. The length of the CDR3 is 15 residues. The CDR3 is CASSQPGSGGHEQYF. CDR3 in DNA: TGTGCCAGCAGTCAACCGGGATCCGGGGGCCACGAGCAGTACTTC.

The rearrangement joins TRBV11-1 to TRBJ2-7; 8 nucleotides agree with TRBD1. The CDR3 has 14 amino acids. J gave up 7 bases and V 5 bases, and 10 bases lay outside the gene matches. Germline V gene data show CDR1 as SGHAT and CDR2 as FQDESV (reference sequence). CDR3 residues: CASSQGQAPREQYF. CDR3 coding DNA: TGTGCCAGCAGCCAGGGACAGGCCCCACGGGAGCAGTACTTC.

This clonotype was seen only a few times. V gene TRBV14 combines with J gene TRBJ2-2, with 8 bases matching TRBD1. The CDR3 spans 15 residues. Germline CDR1 reads SGHDN; CDR2 reads FVKESK. Trimming removed 3 bases from V and 6 bases from J; junction bases left unmatched: 6. This chain's CDR3 is CASSQRIQGAGELFF. In nucleotides, the CDR3 is TGTGCCAGCAGCCAGCGAATACAGGGGGCCGGGGAGCTGTTTTTT.

The rearrangement links TRBV6-5 to TRBJ2-1; a weak D match, TRBD1 (5 bases). This CDR3 has 16 residues. Between the trimmed V and J ends, which lost 2 bases and 4 bases, there was a span of 15 bases. CDR1 and CDR2 from the germline V gene are MNHEY and SVGAGI. The CDR3 nucleotides read TGTGCCAGCAGTTACCATGAAACGACAGAGTACAATGAGCAGTTCTTC. Residues: CASSYHETTEYNEQFF.